This T cell receptor beta chain was identified during a study of T cell responses to AZD1222 COVID-19 vaccine. Assay used: immunoSEQ multiplex PCR; TCRdb lists only in-frame clones, some missing. The profile shows some 250,000 clones, 90% to 95% of them singletons. The V end lost 0 bases, the J end lost 6 bases, and 12 bases lay between the germline ends. CDR1 is MNHEY, CDR2 SVGAGI, per germline. CDR3 length: 14 residues. This chain links TRBV6-5 with TRBJ2-7, with D unclear. The origin of this receptor is an adult who received the AZD1222 COVID-19 vaccine. The sample was peripheral blood, taken 28 days after the second AZD1222 dose. As DNA, the CDR3 is TGTGCCAGCAGTTACTCTGGCGGTACCGGCGAGCAGTACTTC. Residues: CASSYSGGTGEQYF.